Each of the 13 T cell receptor beta chains below was sequenced from the same sample in a study of post-analysis software for immune sequencing data. The antigens of these receptors remain unknown. Regarding the study as a whole: The study found TRBV5-6, TRBV5-1 and TRBV20-1 among five TRBV segments more frequent in patients than controls.

Tagging with unique molecular identifiers was a feature of the TCR beta cDNA libraries. TCRdb re-analysed the PCR reads in MiXCR, keeping a single row per CDR3 protein. The repertoire holds roughly 800,000 distinct CDR3 sequences, with about 53% as singletons. The specimen was blood. The receptor source for this set is a girl aged 10 to 17 with multiple sclerosis.

This chain links TRBV7-8 with TRBJ2-5; TRBD2 is a possible D gene (6 bases). The J call may be in error: the DNA end matches TRBJ2-7 better. Germline CDR1 reads SGHVS; CDR2 reads FQNEAQ. The CDR3 is made up of 15 amino acids. DNA of the CDR3: TGTGCCAGCAGCATCCCGGGGGTGCCTACATACGAGCAGTACTTC. Its protein product is CASSIPGVPTYEQYF.

As DNA, the CDR3 is TGCAGTCCTCAGAAGGCCACTAGCGGGGATCCGGATACGCAGTATTTT. This gives the protein CSPQKATSGDPDTQYF. The chain has TRBV20-1 and TRBJ2-3; 10 bases agree with TRBD2. The germline CDR1 and CDR2 sequences are DFQATT and SNEGSKA (reference sequence). After removal of 8 bases from V and 6 bases from J, the junction contained 17 bases not matched to a gene. This CDR3 contains 16 residues.

This clonotype has just a few counts. The chain couples TRBV6-1 to TRBJ2-2; D is undetermined. CDR3 length equals 12 residues. The germline V gene encodes CDR1 MNHNS and CDR2 SASEGT. V shed 4 bases and J shed 7 bases, with 7 bases lying between them. The CDR3 DNA reads TGTGCCAGCAGTGTTCTCGGCGGGGAGCTGTTTTTT. This translates into CASSVLGGELFF.

The DNA of the CDR3 is TGCGCCAGCAGCTTGGCCGTCTCAACCCTCTCCTACGAGCAGTACTTC. Encoded protein: CASSLAVSTLSYEQYF. The gene calls are TRBV5-1 and TRBJ2-7, with D hard to call. From germline, CDR1 is SGHRS and CDR2 YFSETQ. The CDR3 runs to 16 residues. Trimming took 0 bases from V and 0 from J, leaving 13 bases between them.

J is TRBJ2-6 and V is TRBV12-3 or TRBV12-4; possibly TRBD1 for D (5 bases). CDR3 length equals 17 residues. The V end lost 4 bases, the J end lost 3 bases, and 16 bases lay between the germline ends. CDR3 nucleotides: TGTGCCAGCAGTTCCCGGACGGCAGGGCGTGGGGCCAACGTCCTGACTTTC. This codes for CASSSRTAGRGANVLTF.

The genes are TRBV7-3 and TRBJ2-4; D may correspond to TRBD1 or TRBD2 (5 bases each). Near its end, the DNA agrees better with TRBJ2-7, so the J call may be wrong. CDR1 is SGHTA and CDR2 is FQGTGA in the germline V gene. The CDR3 loop spans 14 amino acids. CDR3 sequence (DNA): TGTGCCAGCAGCTTACGAGGGGAAGTAGGCGAGCAGTACTTC. Its translation: CASSLRGEVGEQYF.

This clonotype was found once. CDR3 residues: CASRASGPYNEQFF. The CDR3 nucleotides read TGTGCCAGCAGGGCCAGCGGTCCATACAATGAGCAGTTCTTC. The J gene is TRBJ2-1, the V gene TRBV2, with D perhaps matching TRBD2 (5 bases). Trimming shortened V by 6 bases and J by 4 bases, and 13 bases separated the two germline ends. CDR1 and CDR2 (germline): SNHLY, FYNNEI. The CDR3 consists of 14 residues.

This clonotype occurred a few times. The chain is built from TRBV20-1 and TRBJ2-3; TRBD2 agrees at 7 bases. V lost 5 bases, J lost 7 bases, and 18 bases stayed unmatched. CDR1 and CDR2 from the germline V gene are DFQATT and SNEGSKA (reference sequence). The CDR3 sequence is 16 residues long. The CDR3 nucleotides are TGCAGTGCTCGGAGCCGTAGCGGGCGGTCGGTGTATACGCAGTATTTT. It yields the protein CSARSRSGRSVYTQYF.

This chain joins TRBV12-3 or TRBV12-4 and TRBJ2-3, with 7 bases aligning to TRBD2. This CDR3 has 12 residues. The junction had 5 bases not matched to a gene; V was cut back by 6 bases and J by 8 bases. This CDR3 is CASRVAGVTQYF. CDR3 sequence (DNA): TGTGCCAGCAGAGTCGCGGGGGTTACGCAGTATTTT.

For this clonotype: The junction and the germline gene differ at one end; a read error may be behind it. The chain employs TRBV2 and TRBJ1-2; D ambiguous. The germline V gene has CDR1 SNHLY and CDR2 FYNNEI. The CDR3 has 11 residues. DNA of the CDR3: TGTGCCGGCAGCCAAGACTATGGCTACACCTTC. Translated, it gives CAGSQDYGYTF.

This clonotype appeared a few times. The gene calls are TRBV4-1 and TRBJ1-1; D might be TRBD1 (5 bases). Between the trimmed V and J ends, which lost 3 bases and 1 base, there was a span of 6 bases. The germline CDR1 and CDR2 sequences are MGHRA and YSYEKL. This CDR3 region has 13 residues. The DNA for the CDR3 is TGCGCCAGCAGCCAGGGGCGGAACACTGAAGCTTTCTTT. It codes for CASSQGRNTEAFF.

The chain carries TRBV7-6 and TRBJ2-3, with 15 bases matching TRBD2. Germline CDR1 SGHVS, CDR2 FNYEAQ. V gave up 5 bases and J gave up 6 bases; unmatched junction bases: 3. This CDR3 is 15 amino acids long. Here the CDR3 reads CASSRTSGRGDTQYF. In DNA form, the CDR3 reads TGTGCCAGCAGCCGGACTAGCGGGAGGGGGGATACGCAGTATTTT.

The rearrangement links TRBV28 to TRBJ1-2, with 8 bases matching TRBD1. The V and J ends lost 5 bases and 8 bases, in that order; junction bases with no gene match: 7. This CDR3 has 13 amino acids. Germline CDR1 is MDHEN and CDR2 is SYDVKM. CDR3 amino acids: CASSPQGARGYTF. Written as DNA, the CDR3 is TGTGCCAGCAGTCCTCAGGGGGCGCGAGGCTACACCTTC.